A selection of T cell receptor beta chains follows, all from one sample in a study of CD8+ T cells in alopecia areata. Assay: immunoSEQ multiplex PCR; the TCRdb copy retains only in-frame clones and omits some. Found here are 90,000 to 130,000 clones, over 55% of them singletons; the top ten hold over 20%. The sample was NKG2D-low CD8+ T cells sorted from blood. All receptors come from a human donor with alopecia areata. CDR3s include the opening cysteine and the closing phenylalanine or tryptophan. Each record gives: D gene, clone size, V gene, J gene, CDR3 DNA, CDR3 protein. A D gene is named only where the DNA matches it firmly. Size tells how often a clone was seen (once, few, many) or the class of an expanded clone, and some rows leave it out.

.	.	TRBV29-1	TRBJ2-7	TGCAGCGTTGTGGGGGGAATCAACGAGCAGTACTTC	CSVVGGINEQYF
TRBD1	.	TRBV28	TRBJ1-2	TGTGCCAGCAGCGATTGGACAGGGAGGGATGGCTACACCTTC	CASSDWTGRDGYTF
TRBD2	.	TRBV28	TRBJ2-7	TGTGCCAGCAGTGTCCCCGTCGTAGCGGGAACCTACGAGCAGTACTTC	CASSVPVVAGTYEQYF
.	once	TRBV4-2	TRBJ2-7	TGTGCCAGCAGCCAAGGTGGGGGAAACTACGAGCAGTACTTC	CASSQGGGNYEQYF
.	few	TRBV7-9	TRBJ1-5	TGTGCCAGCAGCTTAGCGCGAGGAGATAGCAATCAGCCCCAGCATTTT	CASSLARGDSNQPQHF
TRBD2	few	TRBV9	TRBJ2-1	TGTGCCAGCAGCGTAATAGCGGGAGAATACAATGAGCAGTTCTTC	CASSVIAGEYNEQFF
.	.	TRBV6-5	TRBJ2-7	TGTGCCAGCAGTTACTCCTGGGGTGGCGGGGACGAGCAGTACTTC	CASSYSWGGGDEQYF
.	.	TRBV5-1	TRBJ1-2	TGCGCCAGCAACCTGGGGAAGGATGGCTACACCTTC	CASNLGKDGYTF
.	.	TRBV11-2	TRBJ2-7	TGTGCCAGCCAGATAGGACAGAGCTCCTACGAGCAGTACTTC	CASQIGQSSYEQYF
.	.	TRBV27	TRBJ1-5	TGTGCCAGCAGTTGGCAGGGGTTCAATCAGCCCCAGCATTTT	CASSWQGFNQPQHF
TRBD1	.	TRBV29-1	TRBJ2-1	TGCAGCGTTGTGGGACAGGGAGGGAATGAGCAGTTCTTC	CSVVGQGGNEQFF
.	.	TRBV27	TRBJ2-7	TGTGCCAGCAGTTTATCGGCCAGGGGAACCTACGAGCAGTACTTC	CASSLSARGTYEQYF
TRBD2	.	TRBV29-1	TRBJ2-1	TGCAGCGTTGAAATCTCCCTAGCGGGAGGGGATGAGCAGTTCTTC	CSVEISLAGGDEQFF
.	.	TRBV2	TRBJ1-2	TGTGCCAGCCGACCTGTTAACTATGGCTACACCTTC	CASRPVNYGYTF
.	.	TRBV2	TRBJ2-5	TGTGCCAGCAGTGAACCGGGGGAGATGGAGACCCAGTACTTC	CASSEPGEMETQYF
TRBD2	.	TRBV20-1	TRBJ2-7	TGCAGTGCCACCTGGCGAGCGGGACTGTTC	CSATWRAGLF
.	few	TRBV29-1	TRBJ1-2	TGCAGCGCCCCGGATAGGGCTGGCTACACCTTC	CSAPDRAGYTF
.	.	TRBV11-1	TRBJ2-1	TGTGCCAGCAGCTTAAGGGACTACAATGAGCAGTTCTTC	CASSLRDYNEQFF
TRBD2	few	TRBV29-1	TRBJ2-1	TGCAGCGTGCCTGATTCAACTAGCGGGAGGACCAATGAGCAGTTCTTC	CSVPDSTSGRTNEQFF
.	.	TRBV7-8	TRBJ2-7	TGTGCCAGCAGCCCCACTAATGGGAATTACGAGCAGTACTTC	CASSPTNGNYEQYF
TRBD1	few	TRBV27	TRBJ1-2	TGTGCCAGCAGTCTTACGGACCGACAGGGCTTTAACTATGGCTACACCTTC	CASSLTDRQGFNYGYTF
.	.	TRBV9	TRBJ2-7	TGTGCCAGCAGTTCCCCAAAGGGATCCGGGCCGGGGCGCTACGAGCAGTACTTC	CASSSPKGSGPGRYEQYF
.	few	TRBV5-1	TRBJ2-6	TGCGCCAGCAGCTTGGGTACCTCTGGGGCCAACGTCCTGACTTTC	CASSLGTSGANVLTF
.	.	TRBV28	TRBJ2-5	TGTGCCAGCAGTTTCCTCTCATATGGTGGGAGGAGGGACAAGACCCAGTACTTC	CASSFLSYGGRRDKTQYF
TRBD1	.	TRBV28	TRBJ2-5	TGTGCCAGCAGTTTTGGGACAGGGATGAGAGAGACCCAGTACTTC	CASSFGTGMRETQYF
.	.	TRBV27	TRBJ1-1	TGTGCCGGTCGGTCCCCGGGGACTGAAGCTTTCTTT	CAGRSPGTEAFF
TRBD1	.	TRBV13	TRBJ1-2	TGTGCCAGCAGCGACCGACAGGGCGACTATGGCTACACCTTC	CASSDRQGDYGYTF
.	.	TRBV29-1	TRBJ2-7	TGCAGCGTCGACACCGTGGACGGGTACGAGCAGTACTTC	CSVDTVDGYEQYF